The sample holds a few counts of the clone carrying this T cell receptor beta chain. Antigen specificity is unknown. The sample belongs to a study of cytomegalovirus exposure and HLA in healthy donors. Study-level background: Clustering assigned 81% of the roughly 400 genotyped donors to the Caucasian-associated ancestry cluster.

Study outcomes and limitations: Usually a TCR sequence was rare, but some public TCRs were found in many donors. Upon later analysis, TCR association rates were observed to vary by HLA locus, being highest for DRB1 and lowest for HLA-C. Researchers reported that a few CMV-associated chains were confirmed in vitro as CMV antigen-specific.

This PCR relied on a set of 60 Vbeta primers and 13 Jbeta primers. TCRdb's copy holds only in-frame clones and misses some; the assay was immunoSEQ multiplex PCR. The top ten hold roughly 1.3% of the sample, which has some 170,000 clones, more than 65% seen once. CDR1 and CDR2 (germline): ENHRY, SYGVKD. CDR3 length equals 15 residues. Trimming removed 6 bases from V and 2 bases from J; junction bases left unmatched: 7. The sample consisted of PBMCs. The sequence was obtained from a woman aged 45-65 years in good health and CMV-seronegative. The chain recombines TRBV10-3 with TRBJ1-5, with TRBD1 identical over 7 bases. CDR3 region: CAIREDREGNQPQHF. The DNA for the CDR3 is TGTGCCATCAGAGAAGACAGGGAGGGCAATCAGCCCCAGCATTTT.